These 25 T cell receptor beta chains were all obtained from the same sample, sequenced in a study of cytomegalovirus exposure and HLA in healthy donors (dated by TCRdb to about 2017). Receptor libraries were prepared by the immunoSEQ multiplex PCR assay. The multiplex PCR relied on a mix of 60 forward primers for TCR Vbeta segments and 13 reverse primers for TCR Jbeta segments. Here the immuneACCESS table is served through TCRdb, limited to in-frame sequences with V and J called. Missing clones are a known gap in these copies; in checked studies unresolved V genes cover under half, and the rest lacks a known reason. Counted in this sample were 200,000 to 250,000 clones; almost 70% of them appeared once. Roughly 2.5% of the sample is in the top ten clones. Material: PBMCs. Source of these receptors: a man between 35 and 55 years old in good health and CMV-seropositive.

In its sample, this clone was seen once. The chain is built from TRBV28 and TRBJ1-5; 9 bases align to TRBD1. The CDR3 sequence is 15 residues long. The germline V gene has CDR1 MDHEN and CDR2 SYDVKM. V trimming: 4 bases; J trimming: 7 bases; junction bases outside the gene matches: 8. CDR3 bases: TGTGCCAGCAGTTATACAGGGGGCTCGAGGCAGCCCCAGCATTTT. Protein product: CASSYTGGSRQPQHF.

The V call is TRBV5-8, the J call TRBJ1-5; TRBD1 might be the D (6 bases). Germline values: CDR1 SGHTS, CDR2 YDEGEE. The CDR3 has 15 residues. The V end was cut by 4 bases, the J end by 5 bases, with 16 bases between. In nucleotides, the CDR3 is TGTGCCAGCAGCCGAGCCGACAGGCGGGATCAGCCCCAGCATTTT. It translates to CASSRADRRDQPQHF.

The chain recombines TRBV5-4 with TRBJ2-2, with a weak D call TRBD1 (6 bases). Trimming stripped 4 bases from V and 1 base from J, with 11 bases between. Per the germline V gene, CDR1 is SGHNT and CDR2 is YYREEE (reference sequence). There are 15 residues in the CDR3. The CDR3 DNA follows: TGTGCCAGCAGCCCCGGGACATTGAACACCGGGGAGCTGTTTTTT. It encodes CASSPGTLNTGELFF.

The rearrangement joins TRBV7-9 to TRBJ1-2, with 7 bases that match TRBD1. The CDR3 loop spans 15 amino acids. Trimming cost V 6 bases and J 4 bases; bases outside gene matches: 11. Germline V gene lookup returns CDR1 SEHNR and CDR2 FQNEAQ (reference sequence). CDR3 bases: TGTGCCAGCAGTTCAACCTGGGACAGTTCCTATGGCTACACCTTC. Its protein is CASSSTWDSSYGYTF.

In DNA, the CDR3 is TGTGCCAGCAGCTTAGCGTACGGGGATGGCTACACCTTC. It specifies CASSLAYGDGYTF. The J gene is TRBJ1-2, the V gene TRBV7-9; D gene unclear. Germline V CDR1 and CDR2: SEHNR, FQNEAQ (reference sequence). V lost 0 bases, J lost 6 bases, and 8 bases lay in between. The CDR3 runs to 13 residues.

The chain has TRBV7-9 and TRBJ1-6, with a possible D match to TRBD1 (5 bases). Trimming took off 5 bases at V and 10 bases at J, with 9 bases between the two ends. This CDR3 region has 12 residues. Germline V gene data show CDR1 as SEHNR and CDR2 as FQNEAQ (reference sequence). The CDR3 DNA sequence: TGTGCCAGCAGCCCCGGGGGGTCACCCCTCCACTTT. Encoded protein: CASSPGGSPLHF.

The CDR3 DNA reads TGTGCCAGCAGGCCCCGCGGCGGAGCAAGCGGCTACACCTTC. It translates to CASRPRGGASGYTF. The genes are TRBV6-1 and TRBJ1-2; no definite D call. CDR3 length equals 14 residues. V lost 6 bases to trimming and J lost 8 bases, with 19 bases between them. From germline, CDR1 is MNHNS and CDR2 SASEGT.

CDR3 in amino acids: CASGTLAGGPAEQFF. CDR3 nucleotides: TGTGCCAGCGGAACACTAGCGGGGGGGCCTGCTGAGCAGTTCTTC. V and J are TRBV7-8 and TRBJ2-1, with TRBD2 identical over 13 bases. The germline V gene has CDR1 SGHVS and CDR2 FQNEAQ. The CDR3 loop spans 15 amino acids. V dropped 8 bases and J dropped 9; count of bases not matched to a gene: 10. The whole variable domain, remainder taken from reference TRBV7-8 and TRBJ2-1, is GAGVSQSPRYKVAKRGQDVALRCDPISGHVSLFWYQQALGQGPEFLTYFQNEAQLDKSGLPSDRFFAERPEGSVSTLKIQRTQQEDSAVYLCASGTLAGGPAEQFFGPGTRLTVL.

The chain joins TRBV28 to TRBJ2-5, with 11 bases that match TRBD1. After removal of 4 bases from V and 4 bases from J, the junction contained 14 bases not matched to a gene. The CDR3 spans 18 residues. The germline V gene has CDR1 MDHEN and CDR2 SYDVKM. The CDR3, as DNA: TGTGCCAGCAGTTCAGTTATCGGGACAGGGGGTTTCGGAGAGACCCAGTACTTC. It is translated as CASSSVIGTGGFGETQYF.

J is TRBJ1-6 and V is TRBV25-1; 8 bases agree with TRBD1. Losses at the gene ends were 4 bases for V and 10 bases for J; bases not matched to a gene: 6. The germline V gene encodes CDR1 MGHDK and CDR2 SYGVNS. This CDR3 is built from 14 residues. This CDR3 is CASSGRTGQSPLHF. For the CDR3, the DNA is TGTGCCAGCAGTGGCCGGACAGGGCAATCACCCCTCCACTTT.

The V gene is TRBV11-2, the J gene TRBJ1-4; D remains ambiguous. This CDR3 contains 15 residues. CDR1 and CDR2 (germline): SGHAT, FQNNGV. Trimming stripped 2 bases from V and 0 bases from J, with 7 bases between. The CDR3 region has the DNA TGTGCCAGCAGCTTATCGTCCGCAACTAATGAAAAACTGTTTTTT. It is translated as CASSLSSATNEKLFF.

This clone was seen more than once but under ten times. Germline and junction disagree at one end, which may indicate a read error. J is TRBJ2-1 and V is TRBV7-9, with 14 bases lining up with TRBD2. The V gene's germline CDR1 is SEHNR and CDR2 FQNEAQ (reference sequence). This CDR3 has 16 residues. CDR3 in DNA: TGTTCCAGCAGCTCCTGGACTAGCGGGGGGTACAATGAGCAGTTCTTC. This encodes CSSSSWTSGGYNEQFF.

The V call is TRBV5-6, the J call TRBJ1-2; 12 nucleotides match TRBD1. The germline CDR1 and CDR2 sequences are SGHDT and YYEEEE. V lost 3 bases, J lost 6 bases, and 9 bases stayed unmatched. The CDR3 spans 16 residues. DNA for the CDR3: TGTGCCAGCAGCTGGGGACAGGGGGCGTTTAAAAATGGCTACACCTTC. As protein: CASSWGQGAFKNGYTF.

The gene calls are TRBV4-2 and TRBJ2-2; 11 bases agree with TRBD1. CDR1 LGHNA and CDR2 YNFKEQ come from the germline V gene. V shed 2 bases, J shed 6 bases, and the junction held 5 bases outside the gene matches. This CDR3 spans 16 amino acids. CDR3 coding DNA: TGTGCCAGCAGCCAAAGGACAGGGGGCTTCGCCGGGGAGCTGTTTTTT. Its protein is CASSQRTGGFAGELFF.

The chain links TRBV7-7 to TRBJ2-3, with D maybe TRBD2 (5 bases). The V gene lost 2 bases and the J gene lost 0 bases, with 9 bases spanning the gap. CDR3 length: 15 amino acids. Germline V gene lookup returns CDR1 SSHAT and CDR2 FNYEAQ (reference sequence). For the CDR3, the DNA is TGTGCCAGCAGCTTAAGAGCGGTGAGCACAGATACGCAGTATTTT. This sequence encodes CASSLRAVSTDTQYF.

The rearrangement joins TRBV13 to TRBJ2-3; TRBD2 is a possible D gene (6 bases). This CDR3 region has 17 residues. V lost 4 bases and J lost 0, with 17 bases in between. Germline CDR1 reads PRHDT; CDR2 reads FYEKMQ (reference sequence). CDR3 in DNA: TGTGCCAGCAGCTCGGGACTTCACACCCCAAGCACAGATACGCAGTATTTT. Encoded protein: CASSSGLHTPSTDTQYF.

This clone was counted only a few times. The V and J genes are TRBV6-1 and TRBJ1-2; TRBD1 might be the D (6 bases). Trimming pared 5 bases from V and 4 bases from J, leaving 11 bases between. In germline, CDR1 is MNHNS, CDR2 SASEGT. The CDR3 has 13 residues. The CDR3 loop reads CASSPTGLYGYTF. The DNA for the CDR3 is TGTGCCAGCAGTCCGACAGGACTCTATGGCTACACCTTC.

In DNA form, the CDR3 reads TGTGCCAGCAGCCCTGCGGGGACTATGGGAGCGTCTGGAAACACCATATATTTT. It translates to CASSPAGTMGASGNTIYF. This chain links TRBV5-4 with TRBJ1-3, with a tentative D call TRBD1 (5 bases). Trimming shortened V by 4 bases and J by 1 base, and 21 bases separated the two germline ends. The germline V gene has CDR1 SGHNT and CDR2 YYREEE (reference sequence). CDR3 length equals 18 residues.

Only a few counts were recorded for this clone. V and J are TRBV6-5 and TRBJ2-7; 7 bases map to TRBD1. CDR3 size: 11 residues. From germline, CDR1 is MNHEY and CDR2 SVGAGI. The trim removed 5 bases at V and 6 bases at J, leaving 1 base unmatched. The CDR3 region has the DNA TGTGCCAGCAGTGGGACAGCCGAGCAGTACTTC. Its translation: CASSGTAEQYF.

In its sample, this clone was seen a few times. This chain connects TRBV2 to TRBJ1-5; a weak D match, TRBD1 (5 bases). Trimming took 8 bases from V and 5 from J, leaving 13 bases between them. The CDR3 runs to 13 residues. The germline V gene encodes CDR1 SNHLY and CDR2 FYNNEI. The CDR3 nucleotides read TGTGCCAGCCCCGGAAAAGGGGATCAGCCCCAGCATTTT. As protein: CASPGKGDQPQHF.

The chain joins TRBV10-2 to TRBJ2-3, with TRBD2 matching over 13 bases. Germline V gene data show CDR1 as WSHSY and CDR2 as SAAADI. The length of the CDR3 is 19 residues. After removal of 3 bases from V and 0 bases from J, the junction contained 9 bases not matched to a gene. CDR3 loop: CASSDPGLAGLTSTDTQYF. Written as DNA, the CDR3 is TGCGCCAGCAGTGACCCGGGACTAGCGGGGTTAACTAGCACAGATACGCAGTATTTT.

This chain joins TRBV15 and TRBJ1-2; no clear D gene. V shed 3 bases and J shed 7 bases, with 12 bases lying between them. The CDR3 covers 13 residues. Germline loops: CDR1 LNHNV, CDR2 YYDKDF (reference sequence). CDR3 DNA: TGTGCCACCAGCAGGGGAGACGGGATTGGCTACACCTTC. It encodes CATSRGDGIGYTF.

The chain is built from TRBV4-2 and TRBJ2-3; the match to TRBD2 covers 12 bases. CDR1 and CDR2 (germline): LGHNA, YNFKEQ. V shed 3 bases and J 2 bases; nucleotides not matched to a gene: 3. This CDR3 has 16 residues. As DNA, the CDR3 is TGTGCCAGCAGCCAGGGGACTAGCGGGTACACAGATACGCAGTATTTT. Residues: CASSQGTSGYTDTQYF.

This chain links TRBV19 with TRBJ1-5, with D unresolved. The CDR3 covers 15 residues. V dropped 2 bases and J dropped 2 bases, with 10 bases sitting between them. Germline lookup yields CDR1 LNHDA and CDR2 SQIVND (reference sequence). CDR3 bases: TGTGCCAGTAGTATATTACAGTTTGGCAATCAGCCCCAGCATTTT. Protein product: CASSILQFGNQPQHF.

This chain uses TRBV6-5 with TRBJ2-3; D possibly corresponds to TRBD2 (5 bases). V gave up 0 bases and J gave up 4 bases, with 11 bases separating them. This CDR3 has 15 residues. Germline-derived CDR1 and CDR2 are MNHEY and SVGAGI. CDR3 protein: CASSYSGKLADTQYF. For the CDR3, the DNA is TGTGCCAGCAGTTACTCCGGTAAACTAGCAGATACGCAGTATTTT.